The TCR beta chain described here comes from a study of blood T cell repertoires in COVID-19. The overall study: From the United States, Italy and Spain came samples of acute and convalescent COVID-19. T cells, B-cell-depleted T cells, or PBMCs provided the cDNA or gDNA that served as material.

In the original workflow: From reference gene primer amplification, estimates of nucleated cell counts were derived. Clones were read by immunoSEQ multiplex PCR, and TCRdb kept only the in-frame ones, dropping some. D and trimming were read from the DNA, whereas the V and J calls and clone size are those reported in that table. The sample contains tens of thousands of clones, around 79% of which appear only once. After removal of 5 bases from V and 3 bases from J, the junction contained 16 bases not matched to a gene. CDR3 length equals 20 residues. Per germline, CDR1 SGHTA and CDR2 FQGTGA. This clone was counted a few times.

The sequencing input was peripheral blood. The V gene is TRBV7-3, the J gene TRBJ2-2; 12 bases are a match to TRBD1. The receptor was isolated from a man in his 60s with acute or convalescent COVID-19. This CDR3 is CASSPMYKPGTGGDTGELFF. The DNA for the CDR3 is TGTGCCAGCAGCCCAATGTACAAACCCGGGACAGGGGGCGACACCGGGGAGCTGTTTTTT.